The 9 T cell receptor beta chains below come from one sample, sequenced in a study of Ad26.COV2.S vaccination and SARS-CoV-2 variants. Treatment noted: approximately 18 received Ad26.COV2.S at low or high dose, single or two shots; about 5 received placebo; per-sample allocation not given. Sampling was done on day 63 after the first vaccine or placebo injection. Measured with immunoSEQ multiplex PCR; TCRdb has only the in-frame clones, and not every one. The table lists hundreds of thousands of clones, 80% to 90% of them singletons. Here the sequenced sample was peripheral blood, taken in a trial of Ad26.COV2.S vaccine versus placebo. The receptors come from a person aged 18-65 years who received the Ad26.COV2.S COVID-19 vaccine or a placebo.

Only one count was recorded for this clone. This chain uses TRBV4-3 with TRBJ1-5; TRBD1 might be the D (6 bases). The V gene lost 0 bases and the J gene lost 5 bases, with 14 bases spanning the gap. This CDR3 has 16 residues. Germline V gives CDR1 LGHNA, CDR2 YSLEER. The CDR3 DNA is TGCGCCAGCAGCCAAGATTGGCAGGGACAATATCAGCCCCAGCATTTT. Translation gives CASSQDWQGQYQPQHF.

This chain uses TRBV2 with TRBJ1-5, with D maybe TRBD1 (5 bases). There are 12 residues in the CDR3. The V end was cut by 4 bases, the J end by 6 bases, with 7 bases between. Germline V gives CDR1 SNHLY, CDR2 FYNNEI. The chain's CDR3 is CASSVGGQPQHF. CDR3 DNA sequence: TGTGCCAGCAGTGTGGGGGGTCAGCCCCAGCATTTT.

The CDR3 sequence: CASSPRDLNTEAFF. The CDR3 bases are TGTGCCAGCAGCCCCCGGGACTTGAACACTGAAGCTTTCTTT. This chain joins TRBV7-6 and TRBJ1-1; maybe TRBD1 (5 bases). The CDR3 contains 14 residues. Germline V gene lookup returns CDR1 SGHVS and CDR2 FNYEAQ. V dropped 5 bases and J dropped 0 bases, with 10 bases sitting between them.

V gene TRBV6-2 or TRBV6-3 combines with J gene TRBJ2-2; D may match TRBD1 or TRBD2 (5 bases each). The CDR3 consists of 14 residues. The V gene lost 5 bases and the J gene lost 1 base, with 8 bases spanning the gap. CDR1 and CDR2 (germline): MNHEY, SVGEGT. CDR3 bases: TGTGCCAGCAGTCGGGACCTGAACACCGGGGAGCTGTTTTTT. It yields the protein CASSRDLNTGELFF.

This clone came up a few times. This CDR3 is also generated by other DNA sequences in the sample. The chain combines TRBV5-6 with TRBJ1-1; D gene uncertain. Deletions cut 2 bases from V and 5 bases from J, with 7 bases between. The CDR3 is 12 residues long. Germline loops: CDR1 SGHDT, CDR2 YYEEEE. The CDR3 here is CASSFGETEAFF. The CDR3 DNA reads TGTGCCAGCAGCTTCGGTGAGACTGAAGCTTTCTTT.

The rearrangement joins TRBV7-9 to TRBJ2-3; D gene ambiguous. The CDR3 has 15 residues. Germline values: CDR1 SEHNR, CDR2 FQNEAQ (reference sequence). Between the trimmed V and J ends, which lost 3 bases and 0 bases, there was a span of 10 bases. The DNA of the CDR3 is TGTGCCAGCAGCTTTGGTTCAGACAGCACAGATACGCAGTATTTT. Amino acid sequence: CASSFGSDSTDTQYF. Drawing the rest from reference TRBV7-9 and TRBJ2-3, the complete variable domain is DTGVSQNPRHKITKRGQNVTFRCDPISEHNRLYWYRQTLGQGPEFLTYFQNEAQLEKSRLLSDRFSAERPKGSFSTLEIQRTEQGDSAMYLCASSFGSDSTDTQYFGPGTRLTVL.

This clone was found once. J is TRBJ2-5 and V is TRBV5-1; D could derive from TRBD1 or TRBD2 (5 bases each). With 0 bases removed from V and 1 base from J, the gap between germline ends came to 16 bases. CDR3 length: 17 residues. Germline-derived CDR1 and CDR2 are SGHRS and YFSETQ. The chain's CDR3 is CASSLDLGGPFQETQYF. CDR3 nucleotide sequence: TGCGCCAGCAGCTTGGATCTTGGGGGACCCTTCCAAGAGACCCAGTACTTC.

The rearrangement links TRBV5-1 to TRBJ2-7, with 10 bases matching TRBD1. CDR3 length: 15 amino acids. The germline gives CDR1 SGHRS, CDR2 YFSETQ. Unmatched junction bases numbered 10, after V lost 4 bases and J lost 6 bases. The CDR3, as DNA: TGCGCCAGCAGCGCCGTCGGGACAGGGGTTGCCGAGCAGTACTTC. Translation gives CASSAVGTGVAEQYF.

The V and J genes are TRBV6-5 and TRBJ1-2, with no clear D. This CDR3 comprises 13 residues. Looked up from germline, CDR1 is MNHEY and CDR2 is SVGAGI. With 7 bases removed from V and 4 bases from J, the gap between germline ends came to 13 bases. The CDR3 spells CASMFRVGYGYTF. Written as DNA, the CDR3 is TGTGCCAGCATGTTTCGGGTCGGCTATGGCTACACCTTC.